These T cell receptor beta chains were read from a single sample in a study of blood T cell repertoires in COVID-19. Sequencing was performed with immunoSEQ multiplex PCR; in TCRdb, only in-frame clones are kept and a portion is missing. The table lists around 280,000 clones, under 90% of them singletons. What was sequenced was PBMCs or T cells enriched from blood (not recorded which). Source of these receptors: a woman aged 35 to 49 who had recovered from COVID-19. Each CDR3 is given with its conserved first and last residue. Fields, in order: clone size, V gene, J gene, D gene, CDR3 length, CDR3 protein, CDR3 DNA. D genes are given only for firm matches. Some rows mark clone size as missing; the rest say once, few, many or name a class of expanded clone.

-	TRBV30	TRBJ2-6	-	18	CARRDTGFPSGGANVLTF	TGTGCCCGGCGCGACACAGGTTTCCCCTCTGGAGGGGCCAACGTCCTGACTTTC
-	TRBV6-2/TRBV6-3	TRBJ2-7	-	14	CASSLPRDSYEQYF	TGTGCCAGCAGCCTTCCGCGGGACAGCTACGAGCAGTACTTC
-	TRBV5-1	TRBJ1-2	TRBD1	15	CASSPGQGSYYGYTF	TGCGCCAGCAGCCCGGGACAGGGATCCTACTATGGCTACACCTTC
-	TRBV10-1	TRBJ1-1	-	13	CAKMEGRGTEAFF	TGCGCCAAAATGGAGGGGCGTGGAACTGAAGCTTTCTTT
-	TRBV6-5	TRBJ1-2	TRBD1	14	CASKTGGASLGYTF	TGTGCCAGCAAGACAGGGGGCGCATCCCTCGGCTACACCTTC
-	TRBV25-1	TRBJ1-4	-	14	CASSEHRENEKLFF	TGTGCCAGCAGTGAACACAGAGAAAATGAAAAACTGTTTTTT
-	TRBV10-3	TRBJ1-6	-	14	CAISERTINSPLHF	TGTGCCATCAGTGAGAGGACAATCAATTCACCCCTCCACTTT
-	TRBV19	TRBJ1-1	-	12	CASSTLRGEAFF	TGTGCCAGTAGTACCTTACGCGGGGAAGCTTTCTTT
-	TRBV7-3	TRBJ2-1	TRBD2	17	CASSRTLAGGYYNEQFF	TGTGCCAGCAGCCGCACACTAGCGGGGGGTTACTACAATGAGCAGTTCTTC
-	TRBV7-6	TRBJ2-5	-	16	CASSLGVRAIQETQYF	TGTGCCAGCAGCTTAGGTGTCAGGGCGATCCAAGAGACCCAGTACTTC
-	TRBV7-3	TRBJ1-4	-	17	CASSSWGKGVDNEKLFF	TGTGCCAGCAGCTCCTGGGGTAAGGGGGTGGATAATGAAAAACTGTTTTTT
-	TRBV5-1	TRBJ2-1	TRBD2	15	CASRVISGDNNEQFF	TGCGCCAGCAGGGTAATTAGCGGGGACAACAATGAGCAGTTCTTC
few	TRBV18	TRBJ1-5	-	14	CASSEGYLGRGQHF	TGTGCCAGCTCTGAAGGTTACCTAGGTCGCGGGCAGCATTTT
-	TRBV3-1/TRBV3-2	TRBJ1-1	-	13	CASTHGGNTEAFF	TGTGCCAGCACCCATGGGGGCAACACTGAAGCTTTCTTT
-	TRBV29-1	TRBJ2-5	TRBD2	14	CSVLPSGIPETQYF	TGCAGCGTGCTTCCTAGCGGGATTCCAGAGACCCAGTACTTC
-	TRBV3-1/TRBV3-2	TRBJ1-4	-	16	CASSQDSAGGASKLFF	TGTGCCAGCAGCCAAGATTCCGCCGGCGGGGCTTCGAAACTGTTTTTT
-	TRBV5-1	TRBJ2-7	TRBD2	15	CASSSLSGGAYEQYF	TGCGCCAGCAGCTCTCTTAGCGGGGGAGCCTACGAGCAGTACTTC
once	TRBV3-1/TRBV3-2	TRBJ1-1	-	11	CASSQGGEGFF	TGTGCCAGCAGCCAAGGGGGGGAAGGTTTCTTT
-	TRBV19	TRBJ1-1	-	14	CASSITGRGLEAFF	TGTGCCAGTAGTATTACAGGTAGGGGACTTGAAGCTTTCTTT
-	TRBV25-1	TRBJ1-2	-	16	CASSERGTESNYGYTF	TGTGCCAGCAGTGAACGCGGGACGGAATCTAACTATGGCTACACCTTC
-	TRBV30	TRBJ1-1	TRBD1	13	CAWSRDRNTEAFF	TGTGCCTGGAGTAGGGACAGGAACACTGAAGCTTTCTTT
-	TRBV28	TRBJ2-1	TRBD2	16	CASQGASGGPYNEQFF	TGTGCCAGCCAGGGAGCTAGCGGGGGACCCTACAATGAGCAGTTCTTC
once	TRBV30	TRBJ1-3	-	14	CAWSVLTSGNTIYF	TGTGCCTGGAGTGTACTTACCTCTGGAAACACCATATATTTT
-	TRBV6-5	TRBJ1-2	-	13	CASTDGGYYGYTF	TGTGCCAGCACGGACGGGGGATACTATGGCTACACCTTC
-	TRBV7-3	TRBJ2-2	TRBD2	16	CASSSGLAGGTGELFF	TGTGCCAGCAGTTCCGGACTAGCGGGAGGGACCGGGGAGCTGTTTTTT
-	TRBV7-9	TRBJ1-1	-	13	CASSHLLTGEAFF	TGTGCCAGCAGCCACTTATTAACGGGTGAAGCTTTCTTT
-	TRBV2	TRBJ1-5	-	14	CASSTGAGSQPQHF	TGTGCCAGCAGCACTGGAGCAGGGTCTCAGCCCCAGCATTTT
-	TRBV18	TRBJ1-1	-	14	CASSPISRNTEAFF	TGTGCCAGCTCACCAATTTCTAGGAACACTGAAGCTTTCTTT
-	TRBV15	TRBJ1-3	-	14	CATSRDPGRSTIYF	TGTGCCACCAGCAGAGATCCAGGGAGGAGCACCATATATTTT
-	TRBV18	TRBJ1-2	-	16	CASSPMEGFANYGYTF	TGTGCCAGCTCACCCATGGAGGGGTTTGCTAACTATGGCTACACCTTC
-	TRBV4-3	TRBJ2-7	-	14	CASSQGAGLYEQYF	TGCGCCAGCAGCCAAGGAGCAGGTCTCTACGAGCAGTACTTC
once	TRBV18	TRBJ2-7	-	12	CASSPVAYEQYF	TGTGCCAGCTCACCAGTTGCGTACGAGCAGTACTTC
once	TRBV19	TRBJ1-1	-	14	CASSMAHPNTEAFF	TGTGCCAGTAGTATGGCACACCCGAACACTGAAGCTTTCTTT
-	TRBV18	TRBJ2-7	TRBD1	14	CASSPGQGVYEQYF	TGTGCCAGCTCACCGGGACAGGGGGTCTACGAGCAGTACTTC
-	TRBV7-6	TRBJ1-2	TRBD1	15	CASSLFTGGYYGYTF	TGTGCCAGCAGCTTATTCACAGGGGGATACTATGGCTACACCTTC
once	TRBV6-5	TRBJ1-2	TRBD1	14	CASKKGQGFYGYTF	TGTGCCAGCAAGAAGGGACAGGGGTTCTATGGCTACACCTTC
few	TRBV15	TRBJ2-3	-	17	CATSRGQGGPGTDTQYF	TGTGCCACCAGCAGAGGCCAGGGGGGCCCAGGCACAGATACGCAGTATTTT
-	TRBV7-2	TRBJ2-2	TRBD2	15	CASSPNSGGTGELFF	TGTGCCAGCAGCCCAAATAGCGGGGGAACCGGGGAGCTGTTTTTT
-	TRBV24-1	TRBJ2-3	-	13	CATSDGPMGTQYF	TGTGCCACCAGTGATGGGCCGATGGGTACGCAGTATTTT
-	TRBV4-3	TRBJ1-4	-	14	CASGRGDTNEKLFF	TGCGCCAGCGGCAGGGGTGACACTAATGAAAAACTGTTTTTT
few	TRBV13	TRBJ1-3	-	14	CASSFSSSGNTIYF	TGTGCCAGCAGCTTTTCCAGCTCTGGAAACACCATATATTTT
-	TRBV18	TRBJ2-6	TRBD1	18	CASSPQDRLTSGANVLTF	TGTGCCAGCTCACCACAGGACAGGCTCACCTCTGGGGCCAACGTCCTGACTTTC
-	TRBV18	TRBJ1-1	TRBD1	13	CASRQGVDTEAFF	TGTGCCAGCCGACAGGGGGTGGACACTGAAGCTTTCTTT
-	TRBV28	TRBJ2-1	TRBD1	15	CASKSRDRGYNEQFF	TGTGCCAGCAAATCCCGGGACAGGGGATACAATGAGCAGTTCTTC
-	TRBV14	TRBJ1-1	-	16	CASSSRRGFMNTEAFF	TGTGCCAGCAGCTCCCGGCGCGGATTTATGAACACTGAAGCTTTCTTT
-	TRBV7-2	TRBJ2-1	-	13	CASSLARMGEQFF	TGTGCCAGCAGCTTAGCGCGGATGGGTGAGCAGTTCTTC
few	TRBV2	TRBJ2-1	-	14	CASSEGLSFNEQFF	TGTGCCAGCAGTGAAGGTCTTAGCTTCAATGAGCAGTTCTTC
few	TRBV19	TRBJ1-1	-	13	CATLPLGGTEAFF	TGTGCCACCTTACCCTTGGGGGGAACTGAAGCTTTCTTT
-	TRBV5-4	TRBJ2-3	-	13	CASSLRVSDTQYF	TGTGCCAGCAGCTTGAGAGTATCCGATACGCAGTATTTT
-	TRBV11-2	TRBJ2-4	-	15	CASSLVPRGKNIQYF	TGTGCCAGCAGCTTAGTTCCCAGGGGCAAAAACATTCAGTACTTC
-	TRBV4-3	TRBJ2-1	TRBD2	16	CASSRLAGDLYNEQFF	TGCGCCAGCAGCCGACTAGCGGGCGACTTATACAATGAGCAGTTCTTC
-	TRBV6-8	TRBJ1-5	TRBD1	15	CASSGVDRGPQPQHF	TGTGCCAGCAGTGGCGTTGATAGGGGGCCTCAGCCCCAGCATTTT
-	TRBV10-1	TRBJ1-1	-	15	CASSESPTGPTEAFF	TGCGCCAGCAGTGAGTCCCCCACAGGGCCCACTGAAGCTTTCTTT